This is a list of T cell receptor beta chains from one sample in a study of T cell repertoires in cytomegalovirus infection. Each CDR3 protein gets one entry after TCRdb re-called the reads with MiXCR. Of 150,000 to 160,000 distinct CDR3 sequences in the sample, about a quarter were seen once. Source material: PBMCs. The receptor set was obtained from a human donor in good health (CMV status not recorded). Some clones in this sample may be carry-over from other donors' samples. CDR3s include the opening cysteine and the closing phenylalanine or tryptophan. The D gene is left open where the match is weak. Rows may omit the clone size; those that give it use once, few, many or a size class.

cdr3_nt	cdr3_aa	cdr3_length	v_call	d_call	j_call	clone_size
TGTGCCAGCAGCTTAGCTGCAGTTATTAATTCACCCCTCCACTTT	CASSLAAVINSPLHF	15	TRBV7-2	NA	TRBJ1-6	many
TGTGCCAGCAGCTTAGAGGGTAAACGGGGAAACAATGAGCAGTTCTTC	CASSLEGKRGNNEQFF	16	TRBV7-2	NA	TRBJ2-1	many
TGCGCCAGCAGCCCTCCAGGGGGGGCCTCCTATAATTCACCCCTCCACTTT	CASSPPGGASYNSPLHF	17	TRBV4-1	TRBD1	TRBJ1-6	many
TGTGCCAGCAGCTTATCCCCGACAGGGGGCTTTTCACCCCTCCACTTT	CASSLSPTGGFSPLHF	16	TRBV7-6	TRBD1	TRBJ1-6	few
TGCAGCGTTGAGAAAGGATGGGGGACCCAGTACTTC	CSVEKGWGTQYF	12	TRBV29-1	NA	TRBJ2-5	few
TGCAGTGCTGGGTCGAGCGGGAGTAGCAATGAGCAGTTCTTC	CSAGSSGSSNEQFF	14	TRBV20-1	TRBD2	TRBJ2-1	NA
TGTGCCACCGGGGGGGGATCTAGCACAGATACGCAGTATTTT	CATGGGSSTDTQYF	14	TRBV19	TRBD2	TRBJ2-3	few
TGTGCCAGCAACCTCCTGCCTGGAAACACCATATATTTT	CASNLLPGNTIYF	13	TRBV7-6	NA	TRBJ1-3	few
TGTGCCAGCAGTACGAGGGAGGGGTACAATGAGCAGTTCTTC	CASSTREGYNEQFF	14	TRBV28	TRBD2	TRBJ2-1	few
TGTGCCAGCAGTCCCCGGGGGCGTGATAATTCACCCCTCCACTTT	CASSPRGRDNSPLHF	15	TRBV28	NA	TRBJ1-6	few
TGCAGCGTTGACGGTGGGACTAGCGACGAGCAGTACTTC	CSVDGGTSDEQYF	13	TRBV29-1	TRBD2	TRBJ2-7	NA
TGTGCCAGCAGTCTCCACGACACCCTCTATGGCTACACCTTC	CASSLHDTLYGYTF	14	TRBV28	NA	TRBJ1-2	NA
TGCAGTGCTAGAGACAGGGGCTACACCTTC	CSARDRGYTF	10	TRBV20-1	NA	TRBJ1-2	once
TGTGCCAGCAGTTTGGTTACAGCTACACTCTCCTATGGCTACACCTTC	CASSLVTATLSYGYTF	16	TRBV12-3/TRBV12-4	NA	TRBJ1-2	NA
TGTGCCAGCAGTGCGGGACCGGGGCAGCCCCAGCATTTT	CASSAGPGQPQHF	13	TRBV13	NA	TRBJ1-5	few
TGTGCCAGCAGTCCTAGCGATGGCACAGATACGCAGTATTTT	CASSPSDGTDTQYF	14	TRBV12-3/TRBV12-4	NA	TRBJ2-3	NA
TGTGCCACCACCGAAGGACTAGCGGGAAAGGAGCAGTTCTTC	CATTEGLAGKEQFF	14	TRBV6-2/TRBV6-3	TRBD2	TRBJ2-1	NA
TGCGCCAGTGCCCTCGGACAGCACAACCTATATGGCTACACCTTC	CASALGQHNLYGYTF	15	TRBV10-2	NA	TRBJ1-2	NA
TGCAGTGCTAGTTGGGGGGGAGGTCAGCCCCAGCATTTT	CSASWGGGQPQHF	13	TRBV20-1	NA	TRBJ1-5	few
TGTGCCAGCAGCCGACTAGTTCACCCCTGGTTCTTC	CASSRLVHPWFF	12	TRBV7-2	NA	TRBJ2-1	many
TGTGCCAGCAGCCCACAGGGGGGTTCTGAAGCTTTCTTT	CASSPQGGSEAFF	13	TRBV7-3	TRBD1	TRBJ1-1	NA
TGTGCCATCAGTGAGGTTCACTACAATGAGCAGTTCTTC	CAISEVHYNEQFF	13	TRBV10-3	NA	TRBJ2-1	NA
TGTGCCACCAGCAGAGGGGCAAGCGGGGGGAATGAGCAGTTCTTC	CATSRGASGGNEQFF	15	TRBV15	TRBD2	TRBJ2-1	NA
TGTGCCAGCAGCCAAGAACTTGGGAACAGGGAAGCTTTCTTT	CASSQELGNREAFF	14	TRBV14	NA	TRBJ1-1	NA
TGTGCCAGCAGCCCCGGGACTAGCCCCTACGAGCAGTACTTC	CASSPGTSPYEQYF	14	TRBV7-6	TRBD2	TRBJ2-7	NA
TGTGCCAGCAGCTTGTCACAGGGTGAGGAGACCCAGTACTTC	CASSLSQGEETQYF	14	TRBV7-8	NA	TRBJ2-5	many
TGTGCCAGTAAACAGGGCGGGGAGACCCAGTACTTC	CASKQGGETQYF	12	TRBV28	NA	TRBJ2-5	NA